This record covers a single T cell receptor (beta chain). Its target is not known. The entry originates in a study of T cell repertoires in cytomegalovirus infection. General study results and limits: Adding up the frequency of public TCR beta families identified people who carried CMV plus the relevant HLA.

MiXCR was run by TCRdb on the reads, yielding one entry per CDR3 protein. The sample records a few hundred thousand distinct CDR3 sequences, roughly 15% being singletons. The trim removed 0 bases at V and 6 bases at J, leaving 17 bases unmatched. CDR1 and CDR2 (germline): DFQATT, SNEGSKA (reference sequence). CDR3 size: 18 residues. The receptor's source is a human donor in good health (CMV status not recorded). Some clones in this sample may be carry-over from other donors' samples. The chain couples TRBV20-1 to TRBJ1-5; 7 bases fit TRBD1. What was sequenced was PBMCs. For the CDR3, the DNA is TGCAGTGCTAGAGATAGAACTTCAACAGGGGCATGGGGTCAGCCCCAGCATTTT. Translation gives CSARDRTSTGAWGQPQHF.